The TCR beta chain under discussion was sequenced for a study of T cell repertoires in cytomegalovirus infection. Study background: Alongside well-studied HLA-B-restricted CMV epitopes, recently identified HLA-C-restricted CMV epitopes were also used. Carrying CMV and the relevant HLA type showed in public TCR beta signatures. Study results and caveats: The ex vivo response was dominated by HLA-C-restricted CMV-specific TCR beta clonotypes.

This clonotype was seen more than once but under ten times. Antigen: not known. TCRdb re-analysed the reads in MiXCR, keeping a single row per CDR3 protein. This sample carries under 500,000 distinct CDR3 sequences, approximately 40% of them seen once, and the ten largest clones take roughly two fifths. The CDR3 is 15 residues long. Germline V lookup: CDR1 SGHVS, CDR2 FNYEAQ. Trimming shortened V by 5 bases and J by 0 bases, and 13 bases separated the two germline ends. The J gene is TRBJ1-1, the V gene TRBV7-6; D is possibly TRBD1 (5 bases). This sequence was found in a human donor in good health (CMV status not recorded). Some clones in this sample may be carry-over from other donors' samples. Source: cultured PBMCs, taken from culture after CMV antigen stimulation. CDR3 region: CASSPSRGMNTEAFF. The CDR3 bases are TGTGCCAGCAGCCCAAGCCGGGGGATGAACACTGAAGCTTTCTTT. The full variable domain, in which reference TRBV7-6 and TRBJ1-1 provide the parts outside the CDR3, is GAGVSQSPRYKVTKRGQDVALRCDPISGHVSLYWYRQALGQGPEFLTYFNYEAQQDKSGLPNDRFSAERPEGSISTLTIQRTEQRDSAMYRCASSPSRGMNTEAFFGQGTRLTVV.